The clone carrying this T cell receptor beta chain is judged medium-sized. Amplification of TCR beta used genomic DNA extracted from peripheral blood. CDR3 length equals 15 residues. The germline CDR1 and CDR2 sequences are ENHRY and SYGVKD. V was shortened by 2 bases and J by 3 bases, with 11 bases between the two germline ends. This specimen comes from a study of T cell repertoires in aging, cancer and after chemotherapy. TRB rearrangements spanning V, D and J were amplified using mixed TRB-A/B primers. TCRdb analysed the multiplex PCR reads with MiXCR anew, one entry per CDR3 protein. Found here are about 2,500 distinct CDR3 sequences, 20% to 25% of them singletons; the top ten hold more than 13%.

Sequenced: blood. The chain combines TRBV10-3 with TRBJ1-5; D might be TRBD1 (6 bases). This receptor was identified in a human donor with a solid tumor. The CDR3 nucleotides read TGTGCCATCAGTGAGCTAGACAGGAACAATCAGCCCCAGCATTTT. Its protein is CAISELDRNNQPQHF.